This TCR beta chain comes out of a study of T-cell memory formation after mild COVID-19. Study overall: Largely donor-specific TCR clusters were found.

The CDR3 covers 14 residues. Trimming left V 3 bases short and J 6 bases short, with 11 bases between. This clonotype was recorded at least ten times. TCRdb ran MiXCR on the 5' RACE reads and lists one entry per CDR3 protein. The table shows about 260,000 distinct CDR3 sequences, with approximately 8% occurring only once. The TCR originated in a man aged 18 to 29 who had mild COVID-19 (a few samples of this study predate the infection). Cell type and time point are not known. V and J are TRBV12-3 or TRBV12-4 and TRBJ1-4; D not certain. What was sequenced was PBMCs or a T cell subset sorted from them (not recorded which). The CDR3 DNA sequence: TGTGCCAGCAGTTTCCCCGAGAACCATGAAAAACTGTTTTTT. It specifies CASSFPENHEKLFF.